This TCR beta chain stems from a study of cytomegalovirus exposure and HLA in healthy donors. Overall study results and limits: Rarity characterized most TCR sequences, yet some public TCRs appeared in many donors. TCR beta sequences numbering around 15,000 were associated with HLA alleles at 0.05 false discovery rate in a later analysis. Equally common other TCR beta chains were less clonally expanded than HLA-associated ones, a later analysis found. Certain sequence variants were highly shared and formed a cluster, and this cluster was likely a sequencing artifact.

The PCR had 60 Vbeta and 13 Jbeta primers. The assay was immunoSEQ multiplex PCR, and TCRdb's table has in-frame clones only and misses some. The table shows around 100,000 clones, with about 70% occurring only once. CDR1 MNHNS and CDR2 SASEGT come from the germline V gene. The V and J ends lost 6 bases and 1 base respectively, with 10 bases between them. The CDR3 loop spans 13 amino acids. As regards this clone: Its matching antigen is unknown.

This chain connects TRBV6-1 to TRBJ2-7; TRBD1 is a possible D gene (5 bases). This sequence originates from a man aged 25 to 40 in good health and CMV-seropositive. Sequencing was carried out using PBMCs. CDR3 DNA sequence: TGTGCCAGCAGGATAGACAGATCCTACGAGCAGTACTTC. Its protein product is CASRIDRSYEQYF.